The T cell receptor beta chain under discussion was sequenced for a study of vaccination and CD4 T cells after COVID-19 (dated by TCRdb to 2022 to 2024). Describing the broader study: Every convalescent patient had a positive nasal swab PCR test for SARS-CoV-2, with mild disease in nine patients and severe disease in one. In control cultures, a CEFX viral epitope pool was used as positive control, an HIV-1 Nef peptide pool was used as negative control, or no peptide was added. Post-vaccine blood samples were taken a median of around 77 days after the second vaccine dose, with a range of roughly 13 to 250 days. Participants got two doses of the Pfizer-BioNTech BNT162b2 vaccine (n=8) or two doses of the Moderna mRNA-1273 vaccine (n=2). In under 13 COVID-19 convalescent patients and several infection-naive healthy vaccine recipients, researchers compared the spike-specific CD4+ TCR repertoire from before mRNA vaccination with the repertoire from after. Post-COVID blood samples from convalescent patients were collected a median of approximately 93 days after diagnosis, with a range of 35 to 161 days. Overlapping spike peptide pools from SARS-CoV-2 and from the common cold coronaviruses HCoV-NL63, HCoV-OC43 and HCoV-229E were used as culture stimuli. Six males and four females were included in the convalescent cohort, with two Hispanic individuals, seven Caucasians, two Asians and one multiracial person represented. Results and caveats for the whole study, not just this receptor: In convalescent patients, a median around 86% of post-vaccine SARS-CoV-2-reactive clones were detected only after vaccination, suggesting vaccine-specific priming. Relatively few convalescent patients were included in the study, and early timepoints after natural infection were not analyzed. Of the vaccine-specific clones found in convalescent patients, nearly all (304 of 307) were mono-reactive for SARS-CoV-2 spike instead of being cross-reactive with common cold coronaviruses. An increase in the median number of SARS-CoV-2-reactive clonotypes from 21 after infection to a few dozen after vaccination was observed, but the change was not found to be significant.

A word on this clonotype: What this receptor recognizes is not known. Qualities for individual bases were not recorded, and no much larger clone is one base off.

The intended sense of this specimen's treatment or condition label: approximately nine-day PBMC culture with coronavirus spike peptide pools or control peptides (ViraFEST assay). To expand antigen-specific T cells with peptide pools and then pick out the expanded clonotypes through TCR sequencing, the study relied on the ViraFEST assay. The positive SARS-CoV-2 PCR tests of the convalescent patients were dated from March to December 2020, before the Alpha, Beta and Delta variants emerged in the United States. Two million PBMCs per well were cultured in IMDM with approximately 5.5% human AB serum and 7.5 to 10 IU/ml IL-2, plus 10 ug/ml peptide pools. On days 3 and 7, half of the culture medium was replaced with fresh IL-2-containing medium. After around 11 days of culture, CD4+ T cells were isolated by negative selection with the EasySep CD4+ T cell isolation kit. Ficoll-Paque Plus gradient centrifugation was used to isolate PBMCs from whole blood, and the isolated PBMCs were then either used fresh or cryopreserved at -140C. Culture conditions were generally each tested in triplicate wells.

V is shortened by 4 bases, J by 6 bases, and the region joining them spans 9 bases. Including the terminal cysteine and phenylalanine, the CDR3 comprises 12 residues. Of all the DNA, just the CDR3 is kept, 36 bases in frame from base 1. Taken from the germline V gene, the CDR1 and CDR2 loops are SGHVS and FQNEAQ. The library was built by means of PCR. TCR sequencing of DNA from cultured CD4+ T cells used the Oncomine TCR Beta short-read assay at the Johns Hopkins FTIC core. The QIAamp micro DNA kit was used to extract genomic DNA from the cultured CD4+ T cells. Oncomine TCR Beta libraries made from cultured CD4+ T cells were pooled using unique dual indexes and sequenced on an Illumina iSeq 100. The original methods were these. Non-productive sequences were removed, and CDR3s that did not start with C, did not end with F or W, or were shorter than 7 amino acids were discarded. The MANAFEST web application identified antigen-specific clonotypes by comparing peptide-stimulated wells against reference wells and other culture wells. To be called positive, a clone needed an FDR below 0.05, an odds ratio above 5, and a productive frequency above 0.1% in at least two of three replicate wells. A clonotype counted as cross-reactive if it showed significant expansion both in the SARS-CoV-2 spike wells and in at least one common cold coronavirus spike condition. Similarity between CDR3 sequences was evaluated in R version 3.6.1 using Levenshtein distances (stringdist) and unrooted phylogenetic trees (ape). TCRdb trimmed public reads at Q25 via fastp, called clones via MiXCR and kept in-frame beta chains. When rows share a CDR3 protein, they turn into one entry using the most common DNA and genes. TCRdb's processing, not the authors' own work, is the source of the V and J calls. The sample yields about 13,000 distinct CDR3 sequences; under 75% were counted once. The ten largest clones take up about a sixth of the sample.

Material for sequencing was CD4+ T cells from blood, cultured in vitro. Recombination joined TRBV7-8 with TRBJ1-1, with no reliable assignment of the D segment. This TCR derives from a human donor who had recovered from COVID-19. Here is the DNA: TGTGCCAGCAGCTCAGGTGGTCCTGAAGCTTTCTTT. Translated, it reads CASSSGGPEAFF.